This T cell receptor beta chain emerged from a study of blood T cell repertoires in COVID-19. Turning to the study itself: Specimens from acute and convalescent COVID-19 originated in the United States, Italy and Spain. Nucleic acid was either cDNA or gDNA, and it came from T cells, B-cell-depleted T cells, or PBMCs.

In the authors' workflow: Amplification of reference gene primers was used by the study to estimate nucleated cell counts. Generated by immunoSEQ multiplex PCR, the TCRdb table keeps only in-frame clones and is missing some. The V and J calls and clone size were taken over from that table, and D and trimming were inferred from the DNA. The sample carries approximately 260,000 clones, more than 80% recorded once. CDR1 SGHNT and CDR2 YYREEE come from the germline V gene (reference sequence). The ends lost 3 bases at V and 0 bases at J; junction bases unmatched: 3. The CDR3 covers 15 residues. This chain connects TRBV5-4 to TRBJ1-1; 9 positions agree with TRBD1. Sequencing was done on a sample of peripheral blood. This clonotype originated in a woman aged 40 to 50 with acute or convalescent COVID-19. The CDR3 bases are TGTGCCAGCAGCTCCCGGACAGGGGTGAACACTGAAGCTTTCTTT. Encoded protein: CASSSRTGVNTEAFF.